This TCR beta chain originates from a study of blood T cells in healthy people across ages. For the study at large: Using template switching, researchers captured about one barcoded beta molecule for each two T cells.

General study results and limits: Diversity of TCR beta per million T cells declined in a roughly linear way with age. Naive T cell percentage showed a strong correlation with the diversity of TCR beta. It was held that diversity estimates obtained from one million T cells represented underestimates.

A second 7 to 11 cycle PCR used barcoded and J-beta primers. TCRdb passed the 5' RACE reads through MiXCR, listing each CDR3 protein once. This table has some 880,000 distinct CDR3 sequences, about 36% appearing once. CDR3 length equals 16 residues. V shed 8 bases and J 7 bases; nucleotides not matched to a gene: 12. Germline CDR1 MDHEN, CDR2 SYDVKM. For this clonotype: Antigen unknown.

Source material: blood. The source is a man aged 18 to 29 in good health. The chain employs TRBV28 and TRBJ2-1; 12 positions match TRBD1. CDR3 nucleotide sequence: TGTGCCAGCCCGCCCTCCGGGACAGGGGGCGAGAATGAGCAGTTCTTC. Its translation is CASPPSGTGGENEQFF.